The present TCR beta chain was sequenced within a study of cytomegalovirus exposure and HLA in healthy donors. The PCR made use of 60 Vbeta and 13 Jbeta primers. Generated by immunoSEQ multiplex PCR, the TCRdb table keeps only in-frame clones and is missing some. The table has more than 100,000 clones, more than 65% seen once. The germline V and J ends were trimmed by 5 bases and 5 bases, with 15 bases remaining between them. CDR1 is MNHNY, CDR2 SVGAGI, per germline (reference sequence). This CDR3 has 14 residues. General study results and limits: The study designated 150 or so TCR beta chains cytomegalovirus-associated. In a later analysis, at a false discovery rate of 0.05, roughly 17,000 TCR beta sequences matched HLA alleles.

A remark on this clone: Its antigen is currently unknown.

The sequence was collected from a human donor in good health. Sequencing was done on a sample of PBMCs. The chain recombines TRBV6-6 with TRBJ1-1; D might be TRBD1 (5 bases). This chain's CDR3 is CASSRDPGGTEAFF. In nucleotides, the CDR3 is TGTGCCAGCAGTCGCGACCCCGGGGGAACTGAAGCTTTCTTT.